This T cell receptor (beta chain) is from a study of cytomegalovirus exposure and HLA in healthy donors. The primer mix had 60 Vbeta and 13 Jbeta primers. TCRdb's table, derived via immunoSEQ multiplex PCR, lists solely in-frame clones and lacks some. Among over 150,000 clones listed, around 77% were seen once. Germline V CDR1 and CDR2: SGHRS, YFSETQ. Trimming pared 0 bases from V and 2 bases from J, leaving 11 bases between. There are 15 residues in the CDR3. The genes are TRBV5-1 and TRBJ2-5; D is uncertain. The source material was PBMCs. The sequence was collected from a woman aged 25 to 45 in good health and CMV-seronegative. CDR3 sequence: CASSLGGPTQETQYF. The CDR3 DNA reads TGCGCCAGCAGCTTGGGTGGCCCGACACAAGAGACCCAGTACTTC.